One and the same sample provided the 30 T cell receptor beta chains below, sequenced in a study of blood T cell repertoires in COVID-19. Only in-frame clones appear in the TCRdb table, and some are missing; sequencing was by immunoSEQ multiplex PCR. In the table there are around 160,000 clones, about 85% of which are singletons. The sample comprised peripheral blood. Receptors were obtained from a middle-aged woman with active or convalescent COVID-19.

This chain joins TRBV6-5 and TRBJ2-3; D uncertain. The CDR3 extends over 12 amino acids. The germline gives CDR1 MNHEY, CDR2 SVGAGI. V was pared by 2 bases and J by 4 bases, with 4 bases between. CDR3 sequence (DNA): TGTGCCAGCAGTTACGGGCCAGATACGCAGTATTTT. Its protein is CASSYGPDTQYF.

The chain links TRBV4-3 to TRBJ2-1, with unresolved D. V shed 0 bases and J shed 0 bases, with 9 bases lying between them. Germline V gene lookup returns CDR1 LGHNA and CDR2 YSLEER. The CDR3 loop spans 16 amino acids. DNA of the CDR3: TGCGCCAGCAGCCAAGAGTGGGCCAGCTCCTACAATGAGCAGTTCTTC. Its protein product is CASSQEWASSYNEQFF.

CDR3 sequence (DNA): TGTGCCAGCAGTTCGACTAGCGGGGGCCTGGAGACCCAGTACTTC. The encoded protein is CASSSTSGGLETQYF. The rearrangement joins TRBV28 to TRBJ2-5; the match to TRBD2 covers 12 bases. This CDR3 has 15 residues. The germline CDR1 and CDR2 sequences are MDHEN and SYDVKM. After removal of 4 bases from V and 5 bases from J, the junction contained 5 bases not matched to a gene.

The chain recombines TRBV9 with TRBJ2-3; TRBD2 agrees at 10 bases. The CDR3 extends over 17 amino acids. The germline CDR1 and CDR2 sequences are SGDLS and YYNGEE. Trimming removed 4 bases from V and 1 base from J; junction bases left unmatched: 9. The CDR3 bases are TGTGCCAGCAGCACACTAGCGGGGCCTCGGGGCACAGATACGCAGTATTTT. As protein: CASSTLAGPRGTDTQYF. The whole variable domain, remainder taken from reference TRBV9 and TRBJ2-3, is DSGVTQTPKHLITATGQRVTLRCSPRSGDLSVYWYQQSLDQGLQFLIQYYNGEERAKGNILERFSAQQFPDLHSELNLSSLELGDSALYFCASSTLAGPRGTDTQYFGPGTRLTVL.

The chain is built from TRBV5-1 and TRBJ2-4; 9 bases align to TRBD1. This CDR3 has 14 amino acids. Germline CDR1 reads SGHRS; CDR2 reads YFSETQ. V dropped 4 bases and J dropped 7; count of bases not matched to a gene: 6. In DNA form, the CDR3 reads TGCGCCAGCAGCACCGGGACAGGGAGGAACATTCAGTACTTC. Its translation: CASSTGTGRNIQYF. Full variable domain (remainder filled in from reference TRBV5-1 and TRBJ2-4): KAGVTQTPRYLIKTRGQQVTLSCSPISGHRSVSWYQQTPGQGLQFLFEYFSETQRNKGNFPGRFSGRQFSNSRSEMNVSTLELGDSALYLCASSTGTGRNIQYFGAGTRLSVL.

The chain uses TRBV28 and TRBJ1-4; possible D gene TRBD1, 5 bases. Between the trimmed V and J ends, which lost 3 bases and 4 bases, there was a span of 12 bases. Per germline, CDR1 MDHEN and CDR2 SYDVKM. The CDR3 is 15 residues long. The CDR3 DNA follows: TGTGCCAGCAGTTTTCAGGGCTGGGGTAATGAAAAACTGTTTTTT. It encodes CASSFQGWGNEKLFF.

This clone was observed once. The chain uses TRBV15 and TRBJ1-3; 8 bases agree with TRBD1. V shed 0 bases, J shed 4 bases, and the junction held 5 bases outside the gene matches. Per germline, CDR1 LNHNV and CDR2 YYDKDF (reference sequence). The CDR3 has 16 amino acids. CDR3 amino acids: CATSREQGAQGNTIYF. CDR3 sequence (DNA): TGTGCCACCAGCAGAGAGCAGGGGGCGCAGGGAAACACCATATATTTT. The variable domain in full, completed from reference TRBV15 and TRBJ1-3, reads DAMVIQNPRYQVTQFGKPVTLSCSQTLNHNVMYWYQQKSSQAPKLLFHYYDKDFNNEADTPDNFQSRRPNTSFCFLDIRSPGLGDTAMYLCATSREQGAQGNTIYFGEGSWLTVV.

This clone has a handful of counts. The rearrangement uses TRBV27 and TRBJ1-4, with D perhaps TRBD1 (5 bases). Trimming took off 6 bases at V and 3 bases at J, with 17 bases between the two ends. The CDR3 covers 16 residues. Germline V lookup: CDR1 MNHEY, CDR2 SMNVEV (reference sequence). The CDR3 DNA reads TGTGCCAGCAGCCGTTTCAGGGAAGGGGCTAATGAAAAACTGTTTTTT. Encoded protein: CASSRFREGANEKLFF.

The CDR3 region has the DNA TGCGCCAGCAGCCAAGCGGTACACAGGGAGACCGGGGAGCTGTTTTTT. Residues: CASSQAVHRETGELFF. The chain uses TRBV4-1 and TRBJ2-2; TRBD1 might be the D (6 bases). Trimming removed 1 base at V and 5 bases at J, with 14 bases between. Germline-derived CDR1 and CDR2 are MGHRA and YSYEKL. The CDR3 totals 16 residues.

The V and J genes are TRBV9 and TRBJ1-4; the D gene is possibly TRBD1 (5 bases). Per the germline V gene, CDR1 is SGDLS and CDR2 is YYNGEE. This CDR3 comprises 13 residues. Trimming pared 2 bases from V and 8 bases from J, leaving 10 bases between. The DNA for the CDR3 is TGTGCCAGCAGCGTTAGATCAGGGGAAAAACTGTTTTTT. It translates to CASSVRSGEKLFF.

The chain links TRBV28 to TRBJ1-2; a possible D gene is TRBD1 (6 bases). Germline V gene sequence: CDR1 MDHEN, CDR2 SYDVKM. V gave up 6 bases and J gave up 3 bases, with 20 bases separating them. CDR3 length: 16 residues. The CDR3 DNA sequence: TGTGCCAGCAGCGCCTCGGGCCTGGGGGCATACTATGGCTACACCTTC. Translating it yields CASSASGLGAYYGYTF.

This sequence joins TRBV5-4 and TRBJ2-7, with 11 nucleotides matching TRBD2. The germline CDR1 and CDR2 sequences are SGHNT and YYREEE (reference sequence). V shed 0 bases, J shed 5 bases, and the junction held 16 bases outside the gene matches. This CDR3 comprises 19 residues. In DNA form, the CDR3 reads TGTGCCAGCAGCTTGGGAACATCTCTAGCGGGAGGCGCAGGCCACGAGCAGTACTTC. This gives the protein CASSLGTSLAGGAGHEQYF.

The V call is TRBV6-5, the J call TRBJ1-4, with D possibly matching TRBD1 (5 bases). This CDR3 region has 14 residues. V lost 9 bases to trimming and J lost 3 bases, with 14 bases between them. Germline V gene lookup returns CDR1 MNHEY and CDR2 SVGAGI. CDR3 nucleotides: TGTGCCAGGAATCTAGGGGCCCCTAATGAAAAACTGTTTTTT. It is translated as CARNLGAPNEKLFF.

The chain uses TRBV19 and TRBJ2-7, with 8 nucleotides matching TRBD1. This CDR3 contains 16 residues. In germline, CDR1 is LNHDA, CDR2 SQIVND (reference sequence). J lost 2 bases, V lost 0 bases, and 6 bases had no gene match. The DNA of the CDR3 is TGTGCCAGTAGTATAGATTGGACAGGGAAGACCTACGAGCAGTACTTC. This gives the protein CASSIDWTGKTYEQYF.

This clone occurred a few times. The V and J genes are TRBV18 and TRBJ1-1; the D gene is possibly TRBD1 (5 bases). The CDR3 consists of 14 residues. Germline V lookup: CDR1 KGHSH, CDR2 LQKENI. V lost 4 bases, J lost 3 bases, and 12 bases lay in between. CDR3 bases: TGTGCCAGCTCACGGTCAACAGGTTACACTGAAGCTTTCTTT. Its translation is CASSRSTGYTEAFF.

About this clone: The same CDR3 can be traced to other DNA sequences in this sample. The chain is built from TRBV29-1 and TRBJ1-4; D remains ambiguous. The CDR3 extends over 12 amino acids. CDR1 and CDR2 from the germline V gene are SQVTM and ANQGSEA. V was clipped by 4 bases and J by 7 bases, with 10 bases between them. The CDR3 protein is CSVGQAREKLFF. Written as DNA, the CDR3 is TGCAGCGTTGGTCAGGCGCGTGAAAAACTGTTTTTT.

V usage is TRBV28 and J usage is TRBJ2-5; 9 bases map to TRBD2. The CDR3 consists of 18 residues. Germline V gives CDR1 MDHEN, CDR2 SYDVKM. V lost 3 bases and J lost 4; bases outside the gene matches: 15. CDR3 bases: TGTGCCAGCAGTTTCGTCCGCGGGGGGGTGGCGGCGGGAGAGACCCAGTACTTC. It is translated as CASSFVRGGVAAGETQYF.

The V gene is TRBV27, the J gene TRBJ2-7, with 7 bases matching TRBD1. V shed 4 bases, J shed 1 base, and the junction held 1 base outside the gene matches. CDR1 is MNHEY and CDR2 is SMNVEV in the germline V gene (reference sequence). The CDR3 is 13 residues long. The CDR3 region has the DNA TGTGCCAGCAGTTCGACAGGGTCCTACGAGCAGTACTTC. Its translation: CASSSTGSYEQYF.

This chain joins TRBV15 and TRBJ1-6; D call uncertain. Germline-derived CDR1 and CDR2 are LNHNV and YYDKDF (reference sequence). Trimming shortened V by 3 bases and J by 7 bases, and 7 bases separated the two germline ends. The CDR3 loop spans 13 amino acids. Here the CDR3 DNA reads TGTGCCACCAGCAGGATGACAAATTCACCCCTCCACTTT. Protein product: CATSRMTNSPLHF.

The V call is TRBV11-3, the J call TRBJ2-3; TRBD2 aligns across 11 bases. The germline V gene encodes CDR1 SGHNT and CDR2 YENEEA. CDR3 length equals 17 residues. Losses at the gene ends were 2 bases for V and 4 bases for J; bases not matched to a gene: 8. The CDR3 reads CASSLLGIAGGADTQYF. In nucleotides, the CDR3 is TGTGCCAGCAGCTTATTGGGAATAGCGGGGGGGGCAGATACGCAGTATTTT.

The chain joins TRBV5-4 to TRBJ1-1, with 10 nucleotides matching TRBD1. This CDR3 spans 15 amino acids. Germline CDR1 is SGHNT and CDR2 is YYREEE (reference sequence). With V trimmed by 4 bases and J by 3 bases, 6 bases remained unmatched. The CDR3 DNA is TGTGCCAGCAGCACCCCCGGGACAGGGGACACTGAAGCTTTCTTT. Protein product: CASSTPGTGDTEAFF.

The chain is built from TRBV27 and TRBJ2-7; TRBD1 is a possible D gene (6 bases). The CDR3 is made up of 15 amino acids. Germline assignment: CDR1 MNHEY and CDR2 SMNVEV (reference sequence). Trimming cost V 6 bases and J 0 bases, with 15 bases left between them. CDR3 region: CASRPYRVPSYEQYF. The DNA of the CDR3 is TGTGCCAGCAGACCATACAGGGTTCCCTCCTACGAGCAGTACTTC.

This clone was counted a single time. This chain connects TRBV9 to TRBJ1-5; no clear D. V lost 2 bases, J lost 9 bases, and 9 bases lay in between. The CDR3 spans 12 residues. Germline values: CDR1 SGDLS, CDR2 YYNGEE. Here the CDR3 DNA reads TGTGCCAGCAGCGTCCGAGGTGGGCCCCAGCATTTT. Amino acid sequence: CASSVRGGPQHF.

V and J are TRBV7-2 and TRBJ1-3; possible D gene TRBD1, 5 bases. V lost 1 base, J lost 4 bases, and 14 bases lay in between. Germline V gene data show CDR1 as SGHTA and CDR2 as FQGNSA. This CDR3 has 16 amino acids. The CDR3 DNA is TGTGCCAGCAGCTTAGTATGGGGGGTAGGAGGAAACACCATATATTTT. Protein sequence: CASSLVWGVGGNTIYF.

V gene TRBV5-4 combines with J gene TRBJ2-7; possible D gene TRBD1, 5 bases. From germline, CDR1 is SGHNT and CDR2 YYREEE (reference sequence). Trimming removed 0 bases from V and 6 bases from J, with 13 bases in between. The CDR3 covers 14 residues. The CDR3 protein is CASSLAQGKGEQYF. The CDR3 bases are TGTGCCAGCAGCTTGGCGCAGGGAAAAGGCGAGCAGTACTTC.

V gene TRBV4-1 combines with J gene TRBJ1-2; D perhaps matches TRBD1 (6 bases). This CDR3 has 13 amino acids. The ends were cut back, 4 bases at V and 2 bases at J, with 8 bases in the middle. CDR1 and CDR2 from the germline V gene are MGHRA and YSYEKL. The CDR3 loop is CASSRGQNYGYTF. In nucleotides, the CDR3 is TGCGCCAGCAGCCGGGGGCAAAACTATGGCTACACCTTC.

The V gene is TRBV7-9, the J gene TRBJ1-1; D gene uncertain. Trimming removed 3 bases at V and 7 bases at J, with 12 bases between. The CDR3 spans 13 residues. Germline assignment: CDR1 SEHNR and CDR2 FQNEAQ (reference sequence). CDR3 nucleotide sequence: TGTGCCAGCAGCTTGTTGAGGGAACTTGAAGCTTTCTTT. This sequence encodes CASSLLRELEAFF.

The V gene is TRBV28, the J gene TRBJ2-3, with TRBD2 identical over 9 bases. V trimming: 5 bases; J trimming: 2 bases; junction bases outside the gene matches: 8. CDR3 length equals 16 residues. Germline V gene sequence: CDR1 MDHEN, CDR2 SYDVKM. The CDR3 DNA reads TGTGCCAGCAGTCCCCCTAGCGGGGCTTACACAGATACGCAGTATTTT. Amino acids: CASSPPSGAYTDTQYF.

V gene TRBV6-5 combines with J gene TRBJ1-5; 8 bases map to TRBD1. Germline V gene data show CDR1 as MNHEY and CDR2 as SVGAGI. The length of the CDR3 is 14 residues. J was trimmed by 6 bases and V by 10 bases; bases with no gene match: 11. This chain's CDR3 is CATTGVPFSQPQHF. The DNA for the CDR3 is TGTGCCACGACAGGGGTGCCCTTCAGTCAGCCCCAGCATTTT.

This chain links TRBV23-1 with TRBJ1-2; 8 nucleotides match TRBD1. Being an ORF, TRBV23-1 has a function that is uncertain. This CDR3 region has 17 residues. V shed 4 bases and J 0 bases; nucleotides not matched to a gene: 10. The CDR3 spells CASSLGQGPSANYGYTF. The CDR3 coding sequence is TGCGCCAGCAGTCTCGGACAGGGCCCCTCAGCTAACTATGGCTACACCTTC.